One and the same sample provided the 18 T cell receptor beta chains below, sequenced in a study of T cell changes during pregnancy in multiple sclerosis. TCRdb's copy holds only in-frame clones and misses some; the assay was immunoSEQ multiplex PCR. This repertoire shows roughly 8,000 clones, about 89% found once; its top ten account for roughly 5.5%. The specimen was CD8+ T cells from peripheral blood mononuclear cells, collected in the first trimester of pregnancy. These TCRs come from a female donor in good health, enrolled as a control in a pregnancy study.

A word on this clone: One end of the junction is discordant with germline, which a read error may explain. The V and J genes are TRBV7-7 and TRBJ1-2, with 10 bases that match TRBD1. The CDR3 runs 14 residues. Germline-derived CDR1 and CDR2 are SSHAT and FNYEAQ (reference sequence). In nucleotides, the CDR3 is TGTGCTAGCAGACAAGCGACAGGGGGCGATGGCTACACCTTC. Protein: CASRQATGGDGYTF.

The chain uses TRBV9 and TRBJ2-3; the match to TRBD2 covers 13 bases. V was clipped by 9 bases and J by 6 bases; unmatched bases: 7. The CDR3 is 14 amino acids. Germline values: CDR1 SGDLS, CDR2 YYNGEE. The CDR3 sequence is CATSGLAGPDTQYF. CDR3 nucleotides: TGTGCCACCTCGGGACTAGCGGGGCCCGATACGCAGTATTTT.

By frequency in the sample, this clone is medium-sized. The CDR3 sequence is CASSLRGGWSDSYNEQFF. In nucleotides, the CDR3 is TGTGCCAGCAGCTTAAGAGGGGGCTGGTCGGACTCCTACAATGAGCAGTTCTTC. The gene calls are TRBV5-4 and TRBJ2-1; TRBD1 matches at 7 bases. Germline CDR1 is SGHNT and CDR2 is YYREEE (reference sequence). V was clipped by 2 bases and J by 0 bases; unmatched bases: 11. CDR3 length: 18 amino acids. Together with reference TRBV5-4 and TRBJ2-1, the CDR3 gives the full variable domain: ETGVTQSPTHLIKTRGQQVTLRCSSQSGHNTVSWYQQALGQGPQFIFQYYREEENGRGNFPPRFSGLQFPNYSSELNVNALELDDSALYLCASSLRGGWSDSYNEQFFGPGTRLTVL.

The V call is TRBV19, the J call TRBJ2-3, with 8 bases fitting TRBD1. The J segment lost 5 bases and the V segment lost 3 bases, leaving 7 bases of the junction unmatched. The CDR3 is 15 amino acids. CDR1 and CDR2 from the germline V gene are LNHDA and SQIVND (reference sequence). The DNA for the CDR3 is TGTGCCAGTAGTATTGGCAGGGGGCGGTTAGATACGCAGTATTTT. It codes for CASSIGRGRLDTQYF.

Worth noting for this clone: One end of the junction is discordant with germline, which a read error may explain. V and J are TRBV5-6 and TRBJ2-7; D is possibly TRBD1 (7 bases). The germline gives CDR1 SGHDT, CDR2 YYEEEE. The CDR3 is 13 residues long. In DNA, the CDR3 is TGTGCCAGCAGGTTGGGATGGAGGGGGCCCCCGTACTTC. Translating it yields CASRLGWRGPPYF.

CDR3 in amino acids: CAIKRAGGPFETQYF. CDR3 in DNA: TGTGCCATCAAACGAGCGGGAGGTCCTTTTGAGACCCAGTACTTC. V is TRBV10-3 and J is TRBJ2-5; 9 bases are a match to TRBD2. Germline V gene data show CDR1 as ENHRY and CDR2 as SYGVKD. The trim removed 7 bases at V and 5 bases at J, leaving 11 bases unmatched. The CDR3 has 15 amino acids.

The rearrangement links TRBV6-5 to TRBJ1-2; D possibly corresponds to TRBD1 (5 bases). Trimming pared 5 bases from V and 6 bases from J, leaving 16 bases between. Looked up from germline, CDR1 is MNHEY and CDR2 is SVGAGI. The CDR3 has 14 amino acids. CDR3 loop: CASSLRGEVNGYTF. The CDR3 nucleotides read TGTGCCAGCAGTCTACGGGGGGAGGTCAATGGCTACACCTTC.

The V call is TRBV6-4, the J call TRBJ2-3, with TRBD1 as a possible D gene (6 bases). Germline V gene data show CDR1 as MRHNA and CDR2 as SNTAGT. The ends were cut back, 0 bases at V and 2 bases at J, with 12 bases in the middle. The CDR3 sequence is 16 residues long. The CDR3 sequence: CASSDSGQINTDTQYF. The CDR3 DNA sequence: TGTGCCAGCAGTGACTCCGGACAGATAAACACAGATACGCAGTATTTT.

The rearrangement links TRBV6-1 to TRBJ2-5, with TRBD2 matching 10 bases. The J call may not be correct, given that the DNA end is closer to TRBJ2-7. This CDR3 is 15 amino acids long. Germline V gene sequence: CDR1 MNHNS, CDR2 SASEGT. This chain's CDR3 is CASSEASGGSYEQYF. Written as DNA, the CDR3 is TGTGCCAGCAGTGAAGCTAGCGGGGGGAGTTACGAGCAGTACTTC.

The V gene is TRBV7-2, the J gene TRBJ2-7; 9 bases line up with TRBD1. Looked up from germline, CDR1 is SGHTA and CDR2 is FQGNSA. The junction had 14 bases not matched to a gene; V was cut back by 7 bases and J by 7 bases. The CDR3 sequence is 15 residues long. For the CDR3, the DNA is TGTGCCAGCATCCTAGGACCGACAGGGGGATATGAGCAGTACTTC. This gives the protein CASILGPTGGYEQYF.

The chain combines TRBV19 with TRBJ1-5; TRBD1 matches at 9 bases. With 5 bases clipped from V and 2 bases from J, the junction kept 10 bases outside the gene matches. CDR1 and CDR2 from the germline V gene are LNHDA and SQIVND (reference sequence). This CDR3 has 17 amino acids. CDR3 DNA sequence: TGTGCCAGTAGTCTTCAGGACAGGGGCGTTGGCAATCAGCCCCAGCATTTT. Translated: CASSLQDRGVGNQPQHF.

The CDR3 sequence is CASSLDYEQFF. CDR3 in DNA: TGTGCCAGCAGTTTAGACTATGAGCAGTTCTTC. The chain joins TRBV28 to TRBJ2-1; D gene unclear. Trimming pared 2 bases from V and 8 bases from J, leaving 4 bases between. The CDR3 is made up of 11 amino acids. Germline V gene lookup returns CDR1 MDHEN and CDR2 SYDVKM.

This rearrangement joins TRBV6-4 to TRBJ1-2, with D possibly TRBD1 on 5 matching bases. CDR1 is MRHNA and CDR2 is SNTAGT in the germline V gene. Trimming removed 2 bases from V and 8 bases from J, with 9 bases in between. This CDR3 has 12 amino acids. This CDR3 is CASSDATGGYTF. The DNA for the CDR3 is TGTGCCAGCAGTGACGCTACAGGAGGCTACACCTTC.

This chain connects TRBV9 to TRBJ1-2, with unresolved D. Germline lookup yields CDR1 SGDLS and CDR2 YYNGEE. The CDR3 is 15 amino acids. Trimming pared 4 bases from V and 3 bases from J, leaving 16 bases between. The CDR3 loop is CASSPPGGIDYGYTF. The DNA for the CDR3 is TGTGCCAGCAGCCCCCCGGGAGGGATTGACTATGGCTACACCTTC.

The chain recombines TRBV27 with TRBJ2-7; the D gene is possibly TRBD1 (5 bases). V was trimmed by 5 bases and J by 7 bases, leaving 27 bases between them. Germline V gives CDR1 MNHEY, CDR2 SMNVEV (reference sequence). The CDR3 has 17 amino acids. CDR3 amino acids: CASSRSSGKGFFGEQYF. CDR3 DNA: TGTGCCAGCAGTAGAAGCTCAGGGAAAGGGTTTTTCGGGGAGCAGTACTTC.

The V and J genes are TRBV7-9 and TRBJ2-7; 8 bases agree with TRBD2. The V gene end was trimmed by 3 bases and the J gene end by 0 bases; junction bases not matched to a gene: 4. From germline, CDR1 is SEHNR and CDR2 FQNEAQ (reference sequence). The CDR3 loop spans 15 amino acids. The CDR3 region is CASSLAGGNSYEQYF. In DNA, the CDR3 is TGTGCCAGCAGCTTGGCGGGGGGAAACTCCTACGAGCAGTACTTC.

J is TRBJ1-1 and V is TRBV7-6, with D perhaps matching TRBD1 (5 bases). Trimming removed 0 bases from V and 4 bases from J, with 12 bases in between. CDR3 length equals 15 residues. Germline V gene data show CDR1 as SGHVS and CDR2 as FNYEAQ. CDR3 DNA: TGTGCCAGCAGCTTAGCACCGGCGGGGGGCACTGAAGCTTTCTTT. It is translated as CASSLAPAGGTEAFF.

This sequence joins TRBV19 and TRBJ1-1; D is perhaps TRBD1 (5 bases). The CDR3 extends over 14 amino acids. Per the germline V gene, CDR1 is LNHDA and CDR2 is SQIVND (reference sequence). V was pared by 5 bases and J by 1 base, with 11 bases between. CDR3: CASSPSGANTEAFF. The DNA for the CDR3 is TGTGCCAGTAGTCCCAGTGGGGCGAACACTGAAGCTTTCTTT. Filled out from reference TRBV19 and TRBJ1-1, the complete variable domain reads DGGITQSPKYLFRKEGQNVTLSCEQNLNHDAMYWYRQDPGQGLRLIYYSQIVNDFQKGDIAEGYSVSREKKESFPLTVTSAQKNPTAFYLCASSPSGANTEAFFGQGTRLTVV.